This T cell receptor beta chain appears in the sequencing data of a study of patients and donors after allogeneic stem cell transplantation. TCRdb analysed the RT-PCR reads with MiXCR anew, one entry per CDR3 protein. The data show about 1,700 distinct CDR3 sequences, 3% to 4% seen once. This clonotype has only a few counts. This clonotype was sampled from a human donor who was either an allogeneic HSCT recipient or a stem cell or donor lymphocyte infusion donor (not recorded which). It is not recorded whose cells these are; they may come from a transplant donor. The source material was blood, either unsorted or a sorted T cell fraction (not recorded which).

The CDR3 spells CASRGYRDEQYF. CDR3 nucleotides: TGTGCCAGCAGGGGATATCGGGACGAGCAGTACTTC. This chain links TRBV28 with TRBJ2-7; D remains ambiguous. The V end was cut by 6 bases, the J end by 5 bases, with 11 bases between. Germline assignment: CDR1 MDHEN and CDR2 SYDVKM. This CDR3 is 12 amino acids long.